The rows below give T cell receptor beta chains drawn from one sample of a study of blood T cell repertoires in COVID-19. Profiling relied on immunoSEQ multiplex PCR, and the TCRdb table lists in-frame clones only, not all of them. The sample contains some 170,000 clones, about 88% of which appear only once. The specimen sequenced was PBMCs or T cells enriched from blood (not recorded which). The receptors shown here come from a human donor with acute COVID-19. The donor label of this sample is uncertain. CDR3s include the opening cysteine and the closing phenylalanine or tryptophan. The order of the fields is D gene, V gene, clone size, J gene, CDR3 DNA, CDR3 protein. A D gene is named only where the DNA matches it firmly. Expanded clones are given a class, and other clones once, few, many or no size at all.

-,TRBV18,once,TRBJ2-7,TGTGCCAGCTCACCCCCACCTCGAGGAGAGCAGTACTTC,CASSPPPRGEQYF
-,TRBV6-5,-,TRBJ1-3,TGTGCCACAACCCAGGGGTCTGGAAACACCATATATTTT,CATTQGSGNTIYF
-,TRBV19,-,TRBJ2-7,TGTGCCAGTAGTATAGCTTCAGTCTCCTACGAGCAGTACTTC,CASSIASVSYEQYF
-,TRBV2,-,TRBJ1-3,TGTGCCAGCAGTGAAGTCGGGATCTCTGGAAACACCATATATTTT,CASSEVGISGNTIYF
-,TRBV6-5,once,TRBJ1-1,TGTGCCAGCAGTTACTCGGGGCTTATGAACACTGAAGCTTTCTTT,CASSYSGLMNTEAFF
-,TRBV5-6,-,TRBJ2-3,TGTGCCAGCAGCTTGGTGCGGGGCATCCTCACAGATACGCAGTATTTT,CASSLVRGILTDTQYF
TRBD1,TRBV28,-,TRBJ1-1,TGTGCCAGCAGTACTACGACAGGGGCCGTTGAAGCTTTCTTT,CASSTTTGAVEAFF
TRBD1,TRBV29-1,-,TRBJ1-1,TGCAGCGTCCGTCCTACAGGGGTTGGCACTGAAGCTTTCTTT,CSVRPTGVGTEAFF
-,TRBV19,-,TRBJ2-7,TGTGCCAGTAGTGAGGGCCCGAACGAGCAGTACTTC,CASSEGPNEQYF
TRBD1,TRBV10-3,-,TRBJ1-2,TGTGCCATCAGTGACCCGACAGGGGCCTTATCTAACTATGGCTACACCTTC,CAISDPTGALSNYGYTF
-,TRBV24-1,-,TRBJ2-6,TGTGCCACCAGTGAGGCTACAGGGCCTGGGGCCAACGTCCTGACTTTC,CATSEATGPGANVLTF
TRBD1,TRBV27,-,TRBJ2-1,TGTGCCAGTCGGGTGGACAGGGGGTTTAGTAATGAGCAGTTCTTC,CASRVDRGFSNEQFF
TRBD1,TRBV6-1,-,TRBJ1-1,TGTGCCAGCAGTGATACAGGGGGGCAGTCTGAAGCTTTCTTT,CASSDTGGQSEAFF
-,TRBV27,-,TRBJ2-1,TGTGCCAGCAATCTTGGGGGGGCCCGGAACCATGAGCAGTTCTTC,CASNLGGARNHEQFF
-,TRBV7-9,-,TRBJ2-2,TGTGCCAGCAGCTTAGTAGCCCGGGGGGCCAACACCGGGGAGCTGTTTTTT,CASSLVARGANTGELFF
TRBD2,TRBV7-9,-,TRBJ2-7,TGTGCCAGCAGCTTAGGCGGGGGGGCCTACTACGAGCAGTACTTC,CASSLGGGAYYEQYF
TRBD1,TRBV19,few,TRBJ2-7,TGTGCCAGTAGTGCCTCGGGAACAGGGGCCTTCTACGAGCAGTACTTC,CASSASGTGAFYEQYF
TRBD1,TRBV2,-,TRBJ2-6,TGTGCCAGCACCGACCCGGGACAGGGGACGTCTGGGGCCAACGTCCTGACTTTC,CASTDPGQGTSGANVLTF
-,TRBV7-9,-,TRBJ1-1,TGTGCCAGCAGCTTAGACGGGAGGGTAGCTTTCTTT,CASSLDGRVAFF
-,TRBV4-1,-,TRBJ1-1,TGCGCCAGCAGTCCGCTATCGACAGCGAACACTGAAGCTTTCTTT,CASSPLSTANTEAFF
-,TRBV4-3,-,TRBJ2-5,TGCGCCAGCAGCCAAGAAATCGTCAGCAGGGGAGAGACCCAGTACTTC,CASSQEIVSRGETQYF
-,TRBV29-1,-,TRBJ1-1,TGCAGCGTTGAGGGGGGAGTGGCCGCTTTCTTT,CSVEGGVAAFF
-,TRBV7-2,-,TRBJ1-2,TGTGCCAGCAGCGGAGGGGCTGGCTGGGAGGGCTACACCTTC,CASSGGAGWEGYTF
TRBD2,TRBV9,-,TRBJ2-3,TGTGCCAGCAGCGTGGAACCCTCGCGGGGGGGCGCAGATACGCAGTATTTT,CASSVEPSRGGADTQYF
TRBD1,TRBV11-2,-,TRBJ1-6,TGTGCCAGCAGCTTATTTGGACAGGGTATAAATTCACCCCTCCACTTT,CASSLFGQGINSPLHF
TRBD1,TRBV19,-,TRBJ1-1,TGTGCCAGTAGTATTGGGACAGGGGGCATCTACACTGAAGCTTTCTTT,CASSIGTGGIYTEAFF
TRBD2,TRBV7-2,-,TRBJ2-7,TGTGCCAGCAGCTTAGCGCTTTCTAGCGGTTTTTACGAGCAGTACTTC,CASSLALSSGFYEQYF
-,TRBV11-2,-,TRBJ2-5,TGTGCCAGCAGCTTAGTTCCCGGGGAACAAGAGACCCAGTACTTC,CASSLVPGEQETQYF
-,TRBV6-2/TRBV6-3,-,TRBJ1-6,TGTGCCAGCAGCCGAGACAGGTCCTATAATTCACCCCTCCACTTT,CASSRDRSYNSPLHF
-,TRBV5-1,once,TRBJ1-1,TGCGCCAGCAGCCAAGACCTTCGACGGACTTTGAACACTGAAGCTTTCTTT,CASSQDLRRTLNTEAFF
-,TRBV4-1,few,TRBJ1-4,TGCGCCAGCAGCCAAGACCCTACCAGACAGACAACTAATGAAAAACTGTTTTTT,CASSQDPTRQTTNEKLFF
TRBD2,TRBV10-3,once,TRBJ2-5,TGTGCCATCACGCGGGGGGGGGCGCGAGAGACCCAGTACTTC,CAITRGGARETQYF
TRBD1,TRBV6-1,-,TRBJ1-5,TGTGCCAGCAGTGACAGACAGGGGGCACAACAGCCCCAGCATTTT,CASSDRQGAQQPQHF
TRBD1,TRBV24-1,-,TRBJ2-2,TGTGCCACCAGTGATTTTGGGACAGGGGAGAACACCGGGGAGCTGTTTTTT,CATSDFGTGENTGELFF
-,TRBV11-3,-,TRBJ1-1,TGTGCCAGCAGCTTGCAGGGCGATGAAGCTTTCTTT,CASSLQGDEAFF
-,TRBV7-9,-,TRBJ2-3,TGTGCCAGCAGCTTACGAGATACGCAGTATTTT,CASSLRDTQYF
-,TRBV2,-,TRBJ2-1,TGTGCCAGCAGTCCAAACCCGGGGAGGAGCCCCCCCTACAATGAGCAGTTCTTC,CASSPNPGRSPPYNEQFF
-,TRBV6-2/TRBV6-3,-,TRBJ2-7,TGTGCCAGCAGTAGGGGCCCACCGAGTGAGCAGTACTTC,CASSRGPPSEQYF
-,TRBV6-5,once,TRBJ2-5,TGTGCCACGTACCCGGGGACTGAAGAGACCCAGTACTTC,CATYPGTEETQYF
-,TRBV20-1,-,TRBJ1-1,TGCAGTGCTAGTAGCGGATCGAACACTGAAGCTTTCTTT,CSASSGSNTEAFF
-,TRBV7-2,once,TRBJ1-6,TGTGCCAGCAGCTTAGAGCTGACAGCCTCCAGCTCCTATAATTCACCCCTCCACTTT,CASSLELTASSSYNSPLHF
-,TRBV3-1/TRBV3-2,-,TRBJ1-1,TGTGCCAGCAGCCAGCCCATGGAGAGGGACACTGAAGCTTTCTTT,CASSQPMERDTEAFF
-,TRBV30,-,TRBJ1-2,TGTGCCTGGATAGTCCGCTCTAACTATGGCTACACCTTC,CAWIVRSNYGYTF
-,TRBV30,-,TRBJ1-1,TGTGCCTGGAGCGAGCGAAGCACTGAAGCTTTCTTT,CAWSERSTEAFF